The 8 T cell receptor beta chains in this list originate from one sample, sequenced in a study of blood T cell repertoires in COVID-19. Only in-frame clones appear in the TCRdb table, and some are missing; sequencing was by immunoSEQ multiplex PCR. The sample shows around 620,000 clones, 80% to 90% of them seen only once. Sequenced input: peripheral blood. Receptor source: a woman aged 18-35 years with acute or convalescent COVID-19.

Only one count was recorded for this clone. This specimen includes other DNA sequences encoding the same CDR3. V is TRBV9 and J is TRBJ1-1, with TRBD1 as a possible D gene (5 bases). CDR1 and CDR2 (germline): SGDLS, YYNGEE. CDR3 size: 13 residues. Trimming removed 1 base at V and 5 bases at J, with 9 bases between. The CDR3 is CASSVTGVTEAFF. CDR3 sequence (DNA): TGTGCCAGCAGCGTAACGGGGGTTACTGAAGCTTTCTTT. The whole variable domain, remainder taken from reference TRBV9 and TRBJ1-1, is DSGVTQTPKHLITATGQRVTLRCSPRSGDLSVYWYQQSLDQGLQFLIQYYNGEERAKGNILERFSAQQFPDLHSELNLSSLELGDSALYFCASSVTGVTEAFFGQGTRLTVV.

The chain uses TRBV18 and TRBJ2-1; 8 nucleotides align to TRBD1. Germline-derived CDR1 and CDR2 are KGHSH and LQKENI. V lost 1 base to trimming and J lost 1 base; unmatched junction nucleotides: 0. CDR3 length equals 15 residues. The CDR3: CASSPRTGSYNEQFF. In DNA form, the CDR3 reads TGTGCCAGCTCACCACGGACAGGGTCCTACAATGAGCAGTTCTTC.

The chain couples TRBV28 to TRBJ2-7; D remains ambiguous. Between the trimmed V and J ends, which lost 10 bases and 4 bases, there was a span of 17 bases. The CDR3 totals 13 residues. Germline values: CDR1 MDHEN, CDR2 SYDVKM. The CDR3 DNA is TGTGCCATCCACCGAGGCCCCCATTACGAGCAGTACTTC. Its translation is CAIHRGPHYEQYF.

This chain links TRBV7-2 with TRBJ2-1, with 8 bases identical to TRBD1. The CDR3 has 15 amino acids. CDR1 and CDR2 (germline): SGHTA, FQGNSA. V shed 5 bases, J shed 9 bases, and the junction held 12 bases outside the gene matches. Here the CDR3 DNA reads TGTGCCAGCAGCCAAGGGACAGGCCCTCTGAGTGAGCAGTTCTTC. Its protein is CASSQGTGPLSEQFF.

The chain recombines TRBV27 with TRBJ1-5, with 9 bases identical to TRBD1. The CDR3 has 17 residues. V gave up 4 bases and J gave up 2 bases; unmatched junction bases: 9. Germline CDR1 reads MNHEY; CDR2 reads SMNVEV (reference sequence). For the CDR3, the DNA is TGTGCCAGCAGTTCCTTGCACAGGGGGCCGGGCAATCAGCCCCAGCATTTT. Its protein product is CASSSLHRGPGNQPQHF.

The gene calls are TRBV9 and TRBJ2-3, with D perhaps matching TRBD2 (6 bases). The germline gives CDR1 SGDLS, CDR2 YYNGEE. The CDR3 has 15 amino acids. The germline V and J ends were trimmed by 2 bases and 1 base, with 11 bases remaining between them. CDR3 sequence (DNA): TGTGCCAGCAGCGTGGGCGGGGCCCGCACAGATACGCAGTATTTT. Its protein is CASSVGGARTDTQYF.

In the case of this clone: Other DNA sequences in this specimen translate into the identical CDR3. The rearrangement joins TRBV30 to TRBJ1-1; no clear D gene. Germline CDR1 reads GTSNPN; CDR2 reads SVGIG (reference sequence). The germline V and J ends were trimmed by 2 bases and 1 base, with 5 bases remaining between them. The CDR3 sequence is 12 residues long. The CDR3 DNA sequence: TGTGCCTGGAGTCCCGGGAACACTGAAGCTTTCTTT. It codes for CAWSPGNTEAFF. The full variable domain, with the rest looked up from reference TRBV30 and TRBJ1-1, is SQTIHQWPATLVQPVGSPLSLECTVEGTSNPNLYWYRQAAGRGLQLLFYSVGIGQISSEVPQNLSASRPQDRQFILSSKKLLLSDSGFYLCAWSPGNTEAFFGQGTRLTVV.

CDR3 protein: CASSSTRAGGANYGYTF. The CDR3, as DNA: TGCGCCAGCAGCTCCACCCGCGCAGGGGGCGCGAACTATGGCTACACCTTC. The rearrangement joins TRBV5-1 to TRBJ1-2; 8 nucleotides align to TRBD1. CDR1 and CDR2 (germline): SGHRS, YFSETQ. The CDR3 contains 17 residues. V gave up 3 bases and J gave up 2 bases; unmatched junction bases: 12.